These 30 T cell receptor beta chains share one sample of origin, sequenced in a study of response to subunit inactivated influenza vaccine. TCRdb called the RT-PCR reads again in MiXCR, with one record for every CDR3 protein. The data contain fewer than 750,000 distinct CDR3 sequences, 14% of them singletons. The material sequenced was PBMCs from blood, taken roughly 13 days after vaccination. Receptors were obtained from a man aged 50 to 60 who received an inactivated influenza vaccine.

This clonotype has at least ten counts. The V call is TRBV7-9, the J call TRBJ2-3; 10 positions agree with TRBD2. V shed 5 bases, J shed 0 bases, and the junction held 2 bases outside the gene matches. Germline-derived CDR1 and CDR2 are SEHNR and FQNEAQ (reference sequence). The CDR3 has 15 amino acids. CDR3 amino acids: CASSQLAGSTDTQYF. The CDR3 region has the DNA TGTGCCAGCAGCCAACTAGCGGGGAGCACAGATACGCAGTATTTT.

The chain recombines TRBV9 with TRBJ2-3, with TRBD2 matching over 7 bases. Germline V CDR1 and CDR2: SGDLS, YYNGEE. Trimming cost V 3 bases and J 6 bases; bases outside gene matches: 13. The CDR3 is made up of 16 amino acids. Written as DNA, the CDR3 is TGTGCCAGCAGCGGCGGGACTACGTGGGAACGGGATACGCAGTATTTT. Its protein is CASSGGTTWERDTQYF.

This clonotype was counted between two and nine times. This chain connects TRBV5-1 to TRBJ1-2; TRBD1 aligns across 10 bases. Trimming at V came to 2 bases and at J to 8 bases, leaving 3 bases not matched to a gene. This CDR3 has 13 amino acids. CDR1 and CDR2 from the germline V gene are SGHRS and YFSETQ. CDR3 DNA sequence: TGCGCCAGCAGCTTAGGGACAGGGGAAGGCTACACCTTC. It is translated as CASSLGTGEGYTF.

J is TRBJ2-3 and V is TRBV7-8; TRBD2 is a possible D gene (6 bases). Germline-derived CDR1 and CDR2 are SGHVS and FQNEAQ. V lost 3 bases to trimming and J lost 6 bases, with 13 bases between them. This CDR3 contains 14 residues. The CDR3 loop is CASSFRDSGDTQYF. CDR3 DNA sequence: TGTGCCAGCAGCTTCCGGGACTCCGGGGATACGCAGTATTTT.

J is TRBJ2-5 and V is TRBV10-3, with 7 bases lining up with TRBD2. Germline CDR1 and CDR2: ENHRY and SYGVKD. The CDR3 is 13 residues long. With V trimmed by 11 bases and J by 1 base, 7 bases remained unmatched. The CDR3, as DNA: TGTGCCGGGGGGGGGGGTCTCCAAGAGACCCAGTACTTC. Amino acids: CAGGGGLQETQYF.

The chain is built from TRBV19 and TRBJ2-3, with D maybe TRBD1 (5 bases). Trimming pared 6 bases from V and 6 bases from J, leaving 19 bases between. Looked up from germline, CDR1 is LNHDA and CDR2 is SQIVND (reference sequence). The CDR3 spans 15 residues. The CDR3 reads CASSIELGVRDTQYF. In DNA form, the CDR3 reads TGTGCCAGTAGCATTGAGTTAGGGGTCCGGGATACGCAGTATTTT.

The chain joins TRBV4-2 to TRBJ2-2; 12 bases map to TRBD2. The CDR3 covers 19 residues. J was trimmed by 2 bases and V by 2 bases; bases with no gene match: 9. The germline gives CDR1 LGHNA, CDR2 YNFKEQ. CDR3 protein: CASSQPRLAGVPNTGELFF. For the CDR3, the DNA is TGTGCCAGCAGCCAACCGAGACTAGCGGGGGTACCAAACACCGGGGAGCTGTTTTTT.

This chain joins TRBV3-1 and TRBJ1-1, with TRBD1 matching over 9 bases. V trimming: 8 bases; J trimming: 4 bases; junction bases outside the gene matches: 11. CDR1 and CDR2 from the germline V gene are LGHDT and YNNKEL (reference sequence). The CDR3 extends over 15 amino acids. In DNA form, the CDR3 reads TGTGCCAGCTCCTTAACAACAGGGGGCCTCACTGAAGCTTTCTTT. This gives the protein CASSLTTGGLTEAFF.

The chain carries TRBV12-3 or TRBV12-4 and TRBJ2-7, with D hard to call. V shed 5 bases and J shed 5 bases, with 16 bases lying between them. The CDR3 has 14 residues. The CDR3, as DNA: TGTGCCAGCAGTCAGACACCTCTCGGACACGAGCAGTACTTC. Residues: CASSQTPLGHEQYF.

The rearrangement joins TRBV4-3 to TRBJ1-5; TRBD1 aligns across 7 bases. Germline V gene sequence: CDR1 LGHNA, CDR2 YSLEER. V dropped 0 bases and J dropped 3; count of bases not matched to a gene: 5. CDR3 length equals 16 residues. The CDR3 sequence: CASSQDWGQHNQPQHF. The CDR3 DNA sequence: TGCGCCAGCAGCCAAGATTGGGGACAGCACAATCAGCCCCAGCATTTT.

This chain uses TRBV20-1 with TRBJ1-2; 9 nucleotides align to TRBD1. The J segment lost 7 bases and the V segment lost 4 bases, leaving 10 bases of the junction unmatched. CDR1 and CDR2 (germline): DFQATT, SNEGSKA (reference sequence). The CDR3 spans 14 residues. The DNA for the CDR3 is TGCAGTGCTAAAACCGACAGGGGGAGGGGTGGCTACACCTTC. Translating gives CSAKTDRGRGGYTF.

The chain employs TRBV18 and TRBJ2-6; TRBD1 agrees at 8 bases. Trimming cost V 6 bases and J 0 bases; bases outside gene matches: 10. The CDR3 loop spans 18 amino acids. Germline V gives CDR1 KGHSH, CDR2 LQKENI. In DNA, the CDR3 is TGTGCCAGCTCTATTGACAGGGGCCTGACCTCTGGGGCCAACGTCCTGACTTTC. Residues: CASSIDRGLTSGANVLTF.

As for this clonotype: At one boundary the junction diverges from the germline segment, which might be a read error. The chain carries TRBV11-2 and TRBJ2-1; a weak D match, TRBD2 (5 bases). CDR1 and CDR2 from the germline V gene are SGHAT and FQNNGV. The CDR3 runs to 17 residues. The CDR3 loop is CVSTPTSSGPPYNEQFF. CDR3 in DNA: TGTGTCAGCACCCCCACATCAAGCGGACCCCCCTACAATGAGCAGTTCTTC. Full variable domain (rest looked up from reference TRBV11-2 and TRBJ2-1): EAGVAQSPRYKIIEKRQSVAFWCNPISGHATLYWYQQILGQGPKLLIQFQNNGVVDDSQLPKDRFSAERLKGVDSTLKIQPAKLEDSAVYLCVSTPTSSGPPYNEQFFGPGTRLTVL.

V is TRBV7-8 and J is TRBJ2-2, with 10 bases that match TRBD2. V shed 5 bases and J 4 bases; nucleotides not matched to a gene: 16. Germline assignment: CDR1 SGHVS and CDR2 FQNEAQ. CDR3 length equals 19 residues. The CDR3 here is CASSKNLPRAGGGTGELFF. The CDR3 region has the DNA TGTGCCAGCAGCAAAAACCTACCCCGAGCGGGAGGGGGCACCGGGGAGCTGTTTTTT.

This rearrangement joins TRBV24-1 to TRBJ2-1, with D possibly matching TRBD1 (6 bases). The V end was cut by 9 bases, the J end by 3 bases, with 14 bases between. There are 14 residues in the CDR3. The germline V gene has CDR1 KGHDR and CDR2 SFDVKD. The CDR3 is CATQRDTLYNEQFF. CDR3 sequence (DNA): TGTGCCACCCAACGGGACACCCTCTACAATGAGCAGTTCTTC.

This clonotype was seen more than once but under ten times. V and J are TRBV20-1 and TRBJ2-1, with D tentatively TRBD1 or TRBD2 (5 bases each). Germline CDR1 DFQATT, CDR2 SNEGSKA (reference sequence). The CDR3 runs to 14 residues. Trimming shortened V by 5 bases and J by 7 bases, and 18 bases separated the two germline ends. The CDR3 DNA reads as TGCAGTGCTGCCGAGGGGTCGGGCCAGAATGAGCAGTTCTTC. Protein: CSAAEGSGQNEQFF.

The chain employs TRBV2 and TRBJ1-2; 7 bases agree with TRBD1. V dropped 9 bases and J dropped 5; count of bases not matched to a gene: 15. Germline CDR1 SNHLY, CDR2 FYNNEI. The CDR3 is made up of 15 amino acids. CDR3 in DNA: TGTGCCAGTTTCGAATCCGGGACAGAGAGATATGGCTACACCTTC. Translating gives CASFESGTERYGYTF.

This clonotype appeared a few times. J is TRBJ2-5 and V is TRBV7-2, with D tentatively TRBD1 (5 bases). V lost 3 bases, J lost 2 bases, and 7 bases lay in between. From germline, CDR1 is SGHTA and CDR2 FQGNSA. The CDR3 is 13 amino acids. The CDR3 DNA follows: TGTGCCAGCAGCTTTAACAGGCAAGAGACCCAGTACTTC. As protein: CASSFNRQETQYF.

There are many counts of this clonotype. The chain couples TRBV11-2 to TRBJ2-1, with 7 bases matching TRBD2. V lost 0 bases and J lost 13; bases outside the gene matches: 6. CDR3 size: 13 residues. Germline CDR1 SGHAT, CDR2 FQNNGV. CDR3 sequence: CASSLDLRGLQFF. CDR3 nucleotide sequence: TGTGCCAGCAGCTTAGATCTGCGGGGGTTACAGTTCTTC.

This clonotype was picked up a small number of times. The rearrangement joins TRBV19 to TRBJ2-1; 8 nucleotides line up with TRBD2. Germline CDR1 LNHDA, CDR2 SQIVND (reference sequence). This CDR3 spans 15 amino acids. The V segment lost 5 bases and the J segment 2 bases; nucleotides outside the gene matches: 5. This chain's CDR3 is CASSVDSGAYNEQFF. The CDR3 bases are TGTGCCAGTAGTGTCGATAGCGGGGCCTACAATGAGCAGTTCTTC.

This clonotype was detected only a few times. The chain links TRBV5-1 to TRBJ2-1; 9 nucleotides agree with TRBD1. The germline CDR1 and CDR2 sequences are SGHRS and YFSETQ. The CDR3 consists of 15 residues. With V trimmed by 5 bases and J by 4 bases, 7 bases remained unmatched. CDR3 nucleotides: TGCGCCAGCAGTTTACAGGGGGCAAAATACAATGAGCAGTTCTTC. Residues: CASSLQGAKYNEQFF. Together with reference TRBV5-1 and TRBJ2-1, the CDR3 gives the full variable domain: KAGVTQTPRYLIKTRGQQVTLSCSPISGHRSVSWYQQTPGQGLQFLFEYFSETQRNKGNFPGRFSGRQFSNSRSEMNVSTLELGDSALYLCASSLQGAKYNEQFFGPGTRLTVL.

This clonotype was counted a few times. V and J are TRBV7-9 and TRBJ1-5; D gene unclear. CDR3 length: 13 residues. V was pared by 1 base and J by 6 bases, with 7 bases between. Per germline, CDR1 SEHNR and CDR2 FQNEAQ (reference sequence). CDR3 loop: CASSLGSRQPQHF. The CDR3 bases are TGTGCCAGCAGCTTAGGGTCGCGTCAGCCCCAGCATTTT.

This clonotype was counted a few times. The CDR3 DNA reads TGTGCCAGCAGCTTAGTTCCCAAGAACACCGGGGAGCTGTTTTTT. This translates into CASSLVPKNTGELFF. The chain recombines TRBV7-2 with TRBJ2-2; D is ambiguous. Per the germline V gene, CDR1 is SGHTA and CDR2 is FQGNSA. The CDR3 is 15 amino acids. Trimming removed 1 base at V and 1 base at J, with 7 bases between.

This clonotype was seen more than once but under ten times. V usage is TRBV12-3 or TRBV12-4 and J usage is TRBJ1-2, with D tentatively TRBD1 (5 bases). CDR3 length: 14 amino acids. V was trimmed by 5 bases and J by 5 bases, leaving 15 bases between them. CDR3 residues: CASSPTDGQYGYTF. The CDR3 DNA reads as TGTGCCAGCAGTCCAACGGACGGACAATATGGCTACACCTTC.

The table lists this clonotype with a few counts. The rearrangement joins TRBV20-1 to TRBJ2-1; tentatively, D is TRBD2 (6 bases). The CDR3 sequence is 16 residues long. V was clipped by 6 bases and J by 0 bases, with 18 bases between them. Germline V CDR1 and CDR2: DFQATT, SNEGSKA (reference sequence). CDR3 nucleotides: TGCAGTGCCCCGGGGAGGTCTGAGAGCTCCTACAATGAGCAGTTCTTC. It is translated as CSAPGRSESSYNEQFF.

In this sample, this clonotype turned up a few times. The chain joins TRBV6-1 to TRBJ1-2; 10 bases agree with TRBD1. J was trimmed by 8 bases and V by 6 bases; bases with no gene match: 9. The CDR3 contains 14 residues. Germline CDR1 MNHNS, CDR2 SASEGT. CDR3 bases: TGTGCCAGCAGATTTGGGACAGGGGAATCGGGCTACACCTTC. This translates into CASRFGTGESGYTF.

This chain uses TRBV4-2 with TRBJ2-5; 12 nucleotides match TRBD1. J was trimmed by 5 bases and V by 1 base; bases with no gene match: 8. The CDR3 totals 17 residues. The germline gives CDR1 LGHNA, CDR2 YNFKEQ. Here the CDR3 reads CASSQALPGQGAETQYF. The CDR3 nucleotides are TGTGCCAGCAGCCAAGCGCTTCCGGGACAGGGGGCGGAGACCCAGTACTTC.

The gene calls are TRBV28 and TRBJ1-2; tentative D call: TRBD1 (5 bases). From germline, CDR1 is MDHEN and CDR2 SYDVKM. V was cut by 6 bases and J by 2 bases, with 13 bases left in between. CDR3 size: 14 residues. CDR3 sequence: CASRGPGRNYGYTF. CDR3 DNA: TGTGCCAGCAGGGGACCGGGACGGAACTATGGCTACACCTTC.

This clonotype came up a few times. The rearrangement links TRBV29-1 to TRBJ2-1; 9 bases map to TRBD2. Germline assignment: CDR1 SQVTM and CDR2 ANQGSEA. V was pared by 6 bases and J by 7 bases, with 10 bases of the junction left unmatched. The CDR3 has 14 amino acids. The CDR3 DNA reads TGCAGCGTGGACCTAGCGGGAAGACTTAATGAGCAGTTCTTC. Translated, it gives CSVDLAGRLNEQFF.

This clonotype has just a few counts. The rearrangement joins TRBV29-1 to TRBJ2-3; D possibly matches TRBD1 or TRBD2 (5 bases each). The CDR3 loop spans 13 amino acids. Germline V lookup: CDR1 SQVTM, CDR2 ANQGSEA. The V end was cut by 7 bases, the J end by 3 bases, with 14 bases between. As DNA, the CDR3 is TGCAGCGCCCGGGACCAAAGGACAGATACGCAGTATTTT. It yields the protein CSARDQRTDTQYF.